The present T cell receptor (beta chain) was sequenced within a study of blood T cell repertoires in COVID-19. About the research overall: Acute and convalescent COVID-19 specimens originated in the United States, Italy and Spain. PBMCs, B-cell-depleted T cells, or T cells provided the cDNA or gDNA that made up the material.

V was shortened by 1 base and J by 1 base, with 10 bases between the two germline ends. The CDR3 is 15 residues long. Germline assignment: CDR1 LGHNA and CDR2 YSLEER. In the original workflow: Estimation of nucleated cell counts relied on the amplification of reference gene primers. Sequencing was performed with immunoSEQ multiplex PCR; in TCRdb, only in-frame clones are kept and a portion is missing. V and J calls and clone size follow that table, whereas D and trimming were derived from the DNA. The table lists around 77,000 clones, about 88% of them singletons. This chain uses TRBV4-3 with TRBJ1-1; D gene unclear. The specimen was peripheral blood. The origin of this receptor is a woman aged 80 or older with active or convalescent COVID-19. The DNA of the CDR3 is TGCGCCAGCAGCCAAGTACCCGCAGGGAACACTGAAGCTTTCTTT. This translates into CASSQVPAGNTEAFF.